These 24 T cell receptor beta chains were sequenced from one sample in a study of shared clonotypes between healthy human individuals. The data were produced by immunoSEQ multiplex PCR, yet TCRdb's version contains in-frame clones alone and is incomplete. The sample has under 80,000 clones, 62% seen once. Material for sequencing was memory CD8+ T cells sorted from blood. Subset indicated: CD45RO+ cells pooled with CCR7-negative TemRA cells. The receptors come from a man younger than 45 in good health.

J is TRBJ2-7 and V is TRBV6-5; D not resolved. There are 12 residues in the CDR3. V lost 6 bases to trimming and J lost 3 bases, with 9 bases between them. Germline-derived CDR1 and CDR2 are MNHEY and SVGAGI. The CDR3 loop is CASRISSYEQYF. The CDR3 DNA is TGTGCCAGCAGAATCTCCAGCTACGAGCAGTACTTC.

The V and J genes are TRBV6-4 and TRBJ2-6; no clear D gene. This CDR3 is 16 amino acids long. V was pared by 3 bases and J by 0 bases, with 9 bases between. Germline CDR1 is MRHNA and CDR2 is SNTAGT. The CDR3 DNA sequence: TGTGCCAGCAGTGAAGCAGCAAACTCTGGGGCCAACGTCCTGACTTTC. It is translated as CASSEAANSGANVLTF.

As concerns this clone: At one end, the junction sequence differs from germline, possibly due to a read error. The J gene is TRBJ2-7, the V gene TRBV29-1; D is possibly TRBD2 (5 bases). The CDR3 contains 15 residues. Per germline, CDR1 SQVTM and CDR2 ANQGSEA. The CDR3 bases are TGCAGCGTTGAAGAAGAGGGTTTCGTCTCCAACGAGCAGTACTTC. Encoded protein: CSVEEEGFVSNEQYF.

The chain joins TRBV19 to TRBJ2-7; 7 bases are a match to TRBD1. With V trimmed by 5 bases and J by 2 bases, 6 bases remained unmatched. This CDR3 spans 14 amino acids. Germline values: CDR1 LNHDA, CDR2 SQIVND (reference sequence). The CDR3 bases are TGTGCCAGTAGTGGCGACAGGGTCCCCTACGAGCAGTACTTC. Translating it yields CASSGDRVPYEQYF.

The chain recombines TRBV9 with TRBJ2-7; D unresolved. This CDR3 region has 15 residues. Germline V gives CDR1 SGDLS, CDR2 YYNGEE. V gave up 2 bases and J gave up 1 base, with 13 bases separating them. The CDR3 bases are TGTGCCAGCAGCGTGGCGCCGACACAATCCTACGAGCAGTACTTC. Encoded protein: CASSVAPTQSYEQYF. Filled out from reference TRBV9 and TRBJ2-7, the complete variable domain reads DSGVTQTPKHLITATGQRVTLRCSPRSGDLSVYWYQQSLDQGLQFLIQYYNGEERAKGNILERFSAQQFPDLHSELNLSSLELGDSALYFCASSVAPTQSYEQYFGPGTRLTVT.

This clone was detected ten times or more. V and J are TRBV27 and TRBJ2-1; D remains ambiguous. This CDR3 is 15 amino acids long. Trimming took off 2 bases at V and 1 base at J, with 9 bases between the two ends. Per the germline V gene, CDR1 is MNHEY and CDR2 is SMNVEV (reference sequence). The CDR3 DNA is TGTGCCAGCAGTTTAAGGGCGGATTCCTACAATGAGCAGTTCTTC. Translated: CASSLRADSYNEQFF.

This clone was seen a handful of times. The chain is built from TRBV7-9 and TRBJ2-1, with TRBD2 identical over 9 bases. CDR3 size: 17 residues. After removal of 4 bases from V and 8 bases from J, the junction contained 15 bases not matched to a gene. CDR1 is SEHNR and CDR2 is FQNEAQ in the germline V gene (reference sequence). CDR3: CASSSSKERGRADEQFF. In DNA form, the CDR3 reads TGTGCCAGCAGCTCCAGTAAGGAGCGCGGGAGGGCCGATGAGCAGTTCTTC.

This chain links TRBV6-4 with TRBJ2-1, with TRBD1 matching 9 bases. The germline gives CDR1 MRHNA, CDR2 SNTAGT. There are 16 residues in the CDR3. Trimming at V came to 3 bases and at J to 7 bases, leaving 10 bases not matched to a gene. The CDR3: CASSEQPGQGRNEQFF. CDR3 nucleotide sequence: TGTGCCAGCAGTGAGCAACCGGGACAGGGTCGGAATGAGCAGTTCTTC.

The rearrangement joins TRBV7-9 to TRBJ2-5; 9 bases map to TRBD2. Losses at the gene ends were 5 bases for V and 5 bases for J; bases not matched to a gene: 15. CDR1 and CDR2 (germline): SEHNR, FQNEAQ (reference sequence). The CDR3 sequence is 17 residues long. The CDR3 here is CASSTTGVAGVRETQYF. Here the CDR3 DNA reads TGTGCCAGCAGCACAACGGGGGTAGCGGGAGTTCGGGAGACCCAGTACTTC. Complete variable domain (other parts from reference TRBV7-9 and TRBJ2-5): DTGVSQNPRHKITKRGQNVTFRCDPISEHNRLYWYRQTLGQGPEFLTYFQNEAQLEKSRLLSDRFSAERPKGSFSTLEIQRTEQGDSAMYLCASSTTGVAGVRETQYFGPGTRLLVL.

V is TRBV4-1 and J is TRBJ1-5; D is uncertain. CDR3 size: 15 residues. Trimming took 0 bases from V and 7 from J, leaving 13 bases between them. Germline CDR1 is MGHRA and CDR2 is YSYEKL. The CDR3 sequence is CASSQDSRESQPQHF. CDR3 coding DNA: TGCGCCAGCAGCCAAGATTCTCGGGAATCCCAGCCCCAGCATTTT.

V and J are TRBV5-4 and TRBJ2-7; TRBD2 matches at 8 bases. Germline V gene data show CDR1 as SGHNT and CDR2 as YYREEE (reference sequence). This CDR3 spans 15 amino acids. The trim removed 4 bases at V and 0 bases at J, leaving 6 bases unmatched. CDR3 nucleotide sequence: TGTGCCAGCAGCGCCGGTACTAGCGGCTCCTACGAGCAGTACTTC. Translation gives CASSAGTSGSYEQYF.

The chain carries TRBV4-3 and TRBJ2-3, with TRBD1 as a possible D gene (5 bases). The CDR3 runs to 15 residues. V was trimmed by 3 bases and J by 6 bases, leaving 16 bases between them. Germline loops: CDR1 LGHNA, CDR2 YSLEER. CDR3 bases: TGCGCCAGCAGCCACAACAGGTCTCCCGCGGATACGCAGTATTTT. It yields the protein CASSHNRSPADTQYF.

This clone was detected once. V usage is TRBV28 and J usage is TRBJ2-7, with D perhaps matching TRBD1 (5 bases). This CDR3 contains 16 residues. CDR1 and CDR2 from the germline V gene are MDHEN and SYDVKM. Trimming cost V 2 bases and J 4 bases, with 18 bases left between them. As DNA, the CDR3 is TGTGCCAGCAGTTTAATTCTCTCGGACAAACCATACGAGCAGTACTTC. This codes for CASSLILSDKPYEQYF.

This clone was counted a few times. The gene calls are TRBV7-9 and TRBJ2-1; 7 bases line up with TRBD2. Losses at the gene ends were 5 bases for V and 0 bases for J; bases not matched to a gene: 4. The CDR3 has 15 amino acids. Germline assignment: CDR1 SEHNR and CDR2 FQNEAQ (reference sequence). The CDR3 loop is CASSPKRDSYNEQFF. Here the CDR3 DNA reads TGTGCCAGCAGCCCTAAGCGGGACTCCTACAATGAGCAGTTCTTC. The whole variable domain, remainder taken from reference TRBV7-9 and TRBJ2-1, is DTGVSQNPRHKITKRGQNVTFRCDPISEHNRLYWYRQTLGQGPEFLTYFQNEAQLEKSRLLSDRFSAERPKGSFSTLEIQRTEQGDSAMYLCASSPKRDSYNEQFFGPGTRLTVL.

This clone has a handful of counts. The chain links TRBV5-1 to TRBJ2-1; 14 bases match TRBD2. Germline values: CDR1 SGHRS, CDR2 YFSETQ. The CDR3 runs to 21 residues. The J segment lost 7 bases and the V segment lost 0 bases, leaving 18 bases of the junction unmatched. The CDR3 bases are TGCGCCAGCAGCTTGGTATTTGGGACAGGGGGACTAGCGGGAGAAGAGAATGAGCAGTTCTTC. It yields the protein CASSLVFGTGGLAGEENEQFF.

This clone has just one count. The chain has TRBV5-4 and TRBJ1-1, with a weak D call TRBD1 (5 bases). Trimming shortened V by 5 bases and J by 0 bases, and 8 bases separated the two germline ends. CDR3 length: 13 amino acids. CDR1 SGHNT and CDR2 YYREEE come from the germline V gene (reference sequence). DNA of the CDR3: TGTGCCAGCAGGACAGAAATGAACACTGAAGCTTTCTTT. Amino acids: CASRTEMNTEAFF.

V is TRBV4-1 and J is TRBJ2-6; 9 bases are a match to TRBD1. CDR1 and CDR2 from the germline V gene are MGHRA and YSYEKL. There are 16 residues in the CDR3. The V gene end was trimmed by 3 bases and the J gene end by 1 base; junction bases not matched to a gene: 1. The CDR3 here is CASSQTGGSGANVLTF. As DNA, the CDR3 is TGCGCCAGCAGCCAGACAGGGGGGTCTGGGGCCAACGTCCTGACTTTC.

V is TRBV6-4 and J is TRBJ1-1; tentative D call: TRBD1 (5 bases). The germline V and J ends were trimmed by 6 bases and 0 bases, with 8 bases remaining between them. The CDR3 covers 13 residues. The germline V gene has CDR1 MRHNA and CDR2 SNTAGT. The CDR3 loop is CASSREVNTEAFF. CDR3 DNA: TGTGCCAGCAGCAGGGAGGTGAACACTGAAGCTTTCTTT.

This clone has more than one count but fewer than ten. The CDR3 region is CASTPGDYGYTF. The CDR3 DNA sequence: TGTGCCAGCACCCCAGGGGACTATGGCTACACCTTC. This chain joins TRBV28 and TRBJ1-2, with D possibly matching TRBD1 (6 bases). Germline V CDR1 and CDR2: MDHEN, SYDVKM. The CDR3 has 12 residues. V was shortened by 7 bases and J by 3 bases, with 9 bases between the two germline ends.

The chain uses TRBV7-9 and TRBJ2-7; no reliable D call. The ends were cut back, 5 bases at V and 0 bases at J, with 14 bases in the middle. Looked up from germline, CDR1 is SEHNR and CDR2 is FQNEAQ (reference sequence). The CDR3 sequence is 15 residues long. CDR3: CASSPRFSSSYEQYF. The CDR3 DNA reads as TGTGCCAGCAGCCCCCGTTTTTCAAGCTCCTACGAGCAGTACTTC.

This rearrangement joins TRBV6-1 to TRBJ2-2; D gene uncertain. Trimming cost V 3 bases and J 6 bases, with 8 bases left between them. The germline V gene has CDR1 MNHNS and CDR2 SASEGT. This CDR3 contains 13 residues. This CDR3 reads CASSEHWPGELFF. The CDR3 DNA reads as TGTGCCAGCAGTGAGCATTGGCCCGGGGAGCTGTTTTTT.

The rearrangement links TRBV10-3 to TRBJ2-3; 8 nucleotides match TRBD2. Losses at the gene ends were 8 bases for V and 3 bases for J; bases not matched to a gene: 1. This CDR3 spans 12 amino acids. The germline V gene encodes CDR1 ENHRY and CDR2 SYGVKD. CDR3 nucleotides: TGTGCCATCGCTAGCGGGACAGATACGCAGTATTTT. This encodes CAIASGTDTQYF.

V and J are TRBV9 and TRBJ2-3, with TRBD2 matching over 7 bases. In germline, CDR1 is SGDLS, CDR2 YYNGEE. J was trimmed by 2 bases and V by 3 bases; bases with no gene match: 3. The CDR3 is 14 amino acids. Here the CDR3 reads CASSAGLNTDTQYF. In DNA form, the CDR3 reads TGTGCCAGCAGCGCGGGACTAAACACAGATACGCAGTATTTT.

The gene calls are TRBV6-5 and TRBJ2-2, with a weak D call TRBD1 (6 bases). The germline V gene encodes CDR1 MNHEY and CDR2 SVGAGI. The CDR3 runs 16 residues. V lost 4 bases and J lost 3, with 15 bases in between. This CDR3 reads CASSSERQAYTGELFF. The CDR3 DNA is TGTGCCAGCAGTTCCGAGAGACAGGCTTACACCGGGGAGCTGTTTTTT.